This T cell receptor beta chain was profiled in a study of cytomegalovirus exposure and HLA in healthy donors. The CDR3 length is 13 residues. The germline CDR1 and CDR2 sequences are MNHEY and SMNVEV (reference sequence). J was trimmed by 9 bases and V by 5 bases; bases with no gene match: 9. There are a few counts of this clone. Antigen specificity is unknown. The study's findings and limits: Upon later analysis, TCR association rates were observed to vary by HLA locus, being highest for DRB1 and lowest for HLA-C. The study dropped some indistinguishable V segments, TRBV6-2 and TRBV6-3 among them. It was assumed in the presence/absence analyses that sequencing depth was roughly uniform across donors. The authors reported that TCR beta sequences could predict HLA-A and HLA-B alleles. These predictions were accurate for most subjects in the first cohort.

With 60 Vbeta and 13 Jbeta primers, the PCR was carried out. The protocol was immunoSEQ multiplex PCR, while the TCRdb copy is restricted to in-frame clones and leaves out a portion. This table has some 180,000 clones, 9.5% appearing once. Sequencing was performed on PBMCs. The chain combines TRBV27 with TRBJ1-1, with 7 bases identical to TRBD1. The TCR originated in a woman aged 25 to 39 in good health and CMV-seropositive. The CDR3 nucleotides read TGTGCCAGCAGTCGGACAGGTATGAGTAAAGCTTTCTTT. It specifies CASSRTGMSKAFF.